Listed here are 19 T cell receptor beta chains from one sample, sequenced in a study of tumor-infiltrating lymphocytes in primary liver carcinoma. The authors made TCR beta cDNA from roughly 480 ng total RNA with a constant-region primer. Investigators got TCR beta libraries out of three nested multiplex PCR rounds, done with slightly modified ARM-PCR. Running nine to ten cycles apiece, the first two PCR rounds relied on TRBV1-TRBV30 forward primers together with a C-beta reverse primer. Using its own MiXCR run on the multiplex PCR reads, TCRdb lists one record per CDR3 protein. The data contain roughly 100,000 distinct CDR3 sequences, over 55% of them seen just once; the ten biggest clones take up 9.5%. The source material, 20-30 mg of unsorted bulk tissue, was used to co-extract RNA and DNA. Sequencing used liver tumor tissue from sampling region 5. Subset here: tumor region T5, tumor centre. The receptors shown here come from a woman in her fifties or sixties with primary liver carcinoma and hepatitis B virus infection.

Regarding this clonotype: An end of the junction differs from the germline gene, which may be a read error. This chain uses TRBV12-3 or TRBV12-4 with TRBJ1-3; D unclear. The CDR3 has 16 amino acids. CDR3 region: CAISLRVHEPGNTIYF. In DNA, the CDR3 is TGTGCCATCAGTCTTAGGGTCCACGAACCTGGAAACACCATATATTTT.

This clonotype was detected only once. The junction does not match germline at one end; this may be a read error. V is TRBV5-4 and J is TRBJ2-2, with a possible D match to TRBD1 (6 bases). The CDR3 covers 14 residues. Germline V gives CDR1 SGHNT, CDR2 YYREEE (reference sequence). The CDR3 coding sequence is TGTGCCAGCAGCTTCGGGACAAGTCCCGGGGAGCCGTTTTTT. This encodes CASSFGTSPGEPFF. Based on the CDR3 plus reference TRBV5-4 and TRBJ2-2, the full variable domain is ETGVTQSPTHLIKTRGQQVTLRCSSQSGHNTVSWYQQALGQGPQFIFQYYREEENGRGNFPPRFSGLQFPNYSSELNVNALELDDSALYLCASSFGTSPGEPFFGEGSRLTVL.

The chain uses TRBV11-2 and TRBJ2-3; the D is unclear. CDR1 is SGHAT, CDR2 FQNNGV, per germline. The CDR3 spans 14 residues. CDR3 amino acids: CVRRLVGSTDTQYF. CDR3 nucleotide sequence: TGTGTCAGGAGATTAGTTGGGAGCACAGATACGCAGTATTTT. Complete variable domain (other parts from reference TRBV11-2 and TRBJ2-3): EAGVAQSPRYKIIEKRQSVAFWCNPISGHATLYWYQQILGQGPKLLIQFQNNGVVDDSQLPKDRFSAERLKGVDSTLKIQPAKLEDSAVYLCVRRLVGSTDTQYFGPGTRLTVL.

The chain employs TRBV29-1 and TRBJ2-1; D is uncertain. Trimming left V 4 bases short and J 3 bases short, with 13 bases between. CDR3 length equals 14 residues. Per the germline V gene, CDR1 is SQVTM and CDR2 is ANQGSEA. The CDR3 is CSVVGRSYYNEQFF. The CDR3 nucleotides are TGCAGCGTTGTGGGCAGGTCCTACTACAATGAGCAGTTCTTC.

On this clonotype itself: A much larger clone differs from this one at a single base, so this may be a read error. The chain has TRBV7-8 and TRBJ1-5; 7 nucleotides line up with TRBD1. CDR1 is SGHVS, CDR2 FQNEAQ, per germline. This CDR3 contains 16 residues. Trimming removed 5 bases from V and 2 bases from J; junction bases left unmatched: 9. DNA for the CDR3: TGTGCCAGCAGCCCCGGTGAGGGGGCGCGCAATCAGCCCCAGCATTTT. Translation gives CASSPGEGARNQPQHF.

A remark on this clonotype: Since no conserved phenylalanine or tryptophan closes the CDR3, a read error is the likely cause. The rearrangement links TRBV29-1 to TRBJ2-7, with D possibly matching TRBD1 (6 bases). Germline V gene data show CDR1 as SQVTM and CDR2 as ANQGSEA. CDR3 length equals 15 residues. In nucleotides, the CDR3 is TGCAGCATTGAAGAAGGGACACCAGGCTCCTACGAGCAGTACTCC. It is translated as CSIEEGTPGSYEQYS.

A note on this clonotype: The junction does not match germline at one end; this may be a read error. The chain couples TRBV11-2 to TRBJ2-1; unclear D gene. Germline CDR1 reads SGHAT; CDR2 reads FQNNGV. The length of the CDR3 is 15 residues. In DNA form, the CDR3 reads TGTGACAGCAGCTGGGCTAGTCGGTTTAACAATGAGCAGTTCTTC. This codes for CDSSWASRFNNEQFF.

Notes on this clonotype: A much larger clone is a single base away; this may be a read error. This chain's CDR3 is CASSEALGYGSGNNIYF. The CDR3 coding sequence is TGTGCCAGCAGTGAAGCGCTAGGGTACGGCTCTGGAAACAACATATATTTT. V and J are TRBV6-1 and TRBJ1-3, with D unclear. The CDR3 runs to 17 residues. CDR1 is MNHNS and CDR2 is SASEGT in the germline V gene.

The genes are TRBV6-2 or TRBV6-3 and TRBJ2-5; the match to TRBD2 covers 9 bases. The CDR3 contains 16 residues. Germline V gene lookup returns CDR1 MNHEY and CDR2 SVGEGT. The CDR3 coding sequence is TGTCTCAGCAGTTACGGGCTAGCGGGAATTCAAGAGACCCAGTACTTC. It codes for CLSSYGLAGIQETQYF.

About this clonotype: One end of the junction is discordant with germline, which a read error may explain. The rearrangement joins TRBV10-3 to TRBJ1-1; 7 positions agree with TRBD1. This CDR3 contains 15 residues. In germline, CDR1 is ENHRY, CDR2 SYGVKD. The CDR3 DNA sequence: TGTGCTATCACGAGAGGGACAGCTATGAACACTGGAGCTTTCTTT. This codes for CAITRGTAMNTGAFF.

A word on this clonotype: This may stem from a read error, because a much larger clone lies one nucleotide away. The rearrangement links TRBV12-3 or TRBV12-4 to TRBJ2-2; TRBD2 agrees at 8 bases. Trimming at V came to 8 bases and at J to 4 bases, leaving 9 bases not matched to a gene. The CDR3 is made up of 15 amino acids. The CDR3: CASGSSGRGTGELFF. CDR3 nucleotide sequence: TGTGCCAGCGGTTCGAGCGGGAGAGGCACCGGGGAGCTGTTTTTT.

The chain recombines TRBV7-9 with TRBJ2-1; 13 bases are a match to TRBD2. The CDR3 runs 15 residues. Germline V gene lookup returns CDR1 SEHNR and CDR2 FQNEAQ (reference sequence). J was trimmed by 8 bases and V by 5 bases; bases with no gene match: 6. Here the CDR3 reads CASSRTSGRADEQFF. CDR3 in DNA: TGTGCCAGCAGCCGCACTAGCGGGAGGGCCGATGAGCAGTTCTTC. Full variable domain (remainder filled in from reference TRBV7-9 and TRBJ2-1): DTGVSQNPRHKITKRGQNVTFRCDPISEHNRLYWYRQTLGQGPEFLTYFQNEAQLEKSRLLSDRFSAERPKGSFSTLEIQRTEQGDSAMYLCASSRTSGRADEQFFGPGTRLTVL.

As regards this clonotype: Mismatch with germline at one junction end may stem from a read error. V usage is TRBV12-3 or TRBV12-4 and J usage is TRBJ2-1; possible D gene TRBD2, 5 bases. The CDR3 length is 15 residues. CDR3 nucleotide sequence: TGTGCCTGCAGAGACGAGCAGGAGGCCCCCAATGAGCAATTCTTC. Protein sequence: CACRDEQEAPNEQFF.

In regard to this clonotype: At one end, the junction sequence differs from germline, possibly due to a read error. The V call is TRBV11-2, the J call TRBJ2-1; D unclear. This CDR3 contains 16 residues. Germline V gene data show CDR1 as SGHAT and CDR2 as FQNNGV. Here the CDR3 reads CANSLVTWSSYNEQFF. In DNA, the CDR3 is TGTGCCAACAGCTTAGTGACATGGAGCTCCTACAATGAGCAGTTCTTC.

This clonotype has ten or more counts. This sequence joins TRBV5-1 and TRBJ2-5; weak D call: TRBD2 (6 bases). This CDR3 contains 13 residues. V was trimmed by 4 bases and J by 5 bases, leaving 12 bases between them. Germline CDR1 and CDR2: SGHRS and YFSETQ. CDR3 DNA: TGCGCCAGCAGCACGCGGGACTGGGAGACCCAGTACTTC. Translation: CASSTRDWETQYF.

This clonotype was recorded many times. The CDR3 sequence is CASTTGTSGRGSTDTQYF. DNA of the CDR3: TGTGCCAGCACCACGGGGACTAGCGGGAGAGGGAGCACAGATACGCAGTATTTT. The chain has TRBV11-2 and TRBJ2-3, with TRBD2 matching over 14 bases. This CDR3 is built from 18 residues. V was clipped by 7 bases and J by 0 bases; unmatched bases: 9. Germline assignment: CDR1 SGHAT and CDR2 FQNNGV.

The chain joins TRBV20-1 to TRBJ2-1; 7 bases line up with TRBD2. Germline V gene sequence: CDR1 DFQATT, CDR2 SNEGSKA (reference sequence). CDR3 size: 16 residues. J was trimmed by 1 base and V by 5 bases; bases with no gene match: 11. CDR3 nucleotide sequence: TGCAGTGCTCCTAGGACTAGTGGGGATTCCTACAATGAGCAGTTCTTC. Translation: CSAPRTSGDSYNEQFF.

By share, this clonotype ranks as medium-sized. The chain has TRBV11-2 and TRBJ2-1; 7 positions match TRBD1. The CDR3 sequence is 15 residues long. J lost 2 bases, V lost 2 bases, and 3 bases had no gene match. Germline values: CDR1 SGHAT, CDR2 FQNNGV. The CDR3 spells CASSLKQGAYNEQFF. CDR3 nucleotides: TGTGCCAGCAGCTTAAAGCAGGGGGCCTACAATGAGCAGTTCTTC.

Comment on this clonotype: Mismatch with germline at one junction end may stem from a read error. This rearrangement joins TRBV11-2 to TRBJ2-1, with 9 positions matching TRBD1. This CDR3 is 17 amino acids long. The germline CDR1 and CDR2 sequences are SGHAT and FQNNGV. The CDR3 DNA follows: TGTGCCAGCAGCTTAACCCACGGACAGGGGTACAATGGTGAGCAGTTTTTC. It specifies CASSLTHGQGYNGEQFF.